The T cell receptor beta chain described here comes from a study of T cells expressing NK-cell markers. TCRdb reprocessed the 5' RACE reads, with one entry per CDR3 protein and no DNA. The sample's table shows about 300,000 distinct CDR3 sequences. The CDR3 extends over 14 amino acids. Germline V lookup: CDR1 SGHRS, CDR2 YFSETQ. The TCR originated in a woman aged 18-70 years in good health. The V gene is TRBV5-1, the J gene TRBJ2-1. Sequenced material: blood T cells: a sorted CD56 or NKG2C T cell subset, CD4+ or CD8+ T cells, or bulk PBMC T cells (not recorded which). This CDR3 is CASSLSTTDNEQFF.